The 4 T cell receptor beta chains below come from one sample, sequenced in a study of cytomegalovirus exposure and HLA in healthy donors. Measured with immunoSEQ multiplex PCR; TCRdb has only the in-frame clones, and not every one. The sample holds a few hundred thousand clones; just over 85% are singletons and the top ten take over 0.75%. Sequences were obtained from PBMCs. Every receptor here comes from a woman aged 18-29 years in good health and CMV-seronegative.

The chain is built from TRBV9 and TRBJ2-3, with 9 bases that match TRBD2. There are 18 residues in the CDR3. V was clipped by 0 bases and J by 3 bases; unmatched bases: 11. Germline assignment: CDR1 SGDLS and CDR2 YYNGEE. As DNA, the CDR3 is TGTGCCAGCAGCGTAGATACGGAAAGCGGGGGGCCGACAGATACGCAGTATTTT. This sequence encodes CASSVDTESGGPTDTQYF.

V and J are TRBV18 and TRBJ1-1; a weak D match, TRBD1 (6 bases). CDR1 and CDR2 from the germline V gene are KGHSH and LQKENI. V lost 4 bases and J lost 2, with 11 bases in between. CDR3 length: 14 amino acids. DNA for the CDR3: TGTGCCAGCTCACTACAGGGATACAACACTGAAGCTTTCTTT. It codes for CASSLQGYNTEAFF.

The chain combines TRBV2 with TRBJ2-5, with 8 bases aligning to TRBD2. The trim removed 4 bases at V and 4 bases at J, leaving 5 bases unmatched. CDR1 is SNHLY, CDR2 FYNNEI, per germline. The CDR3 loop spans 14 amino acids. CDR3 protein: CASSVRRGAETQYF. As DNA, the CDR3 is TGTGCCAGCAGTGTACGGCGGGGGGCAGAGACCCAGTACTTC.

The chain uses TRBV27 and TRBJ2-2; 10 positions match TRBD1. The germline CDR1 and CDR2 sequences are MNHEY and SMNVEV (reference sequence). The CDR3 has 21 residues. V trimming: 5 bases; J trimming: 0 bases; junction bases outside the gene matches: 18. In DNA, the CDR3 is TGTGCCAGCAGTCCAGGCGCGATTTGGACAGGGGGACACGCGAACACCGGGGAGCTGTTTTTT. Translating it yields CASSPGAIWTGGHANTGELFF.